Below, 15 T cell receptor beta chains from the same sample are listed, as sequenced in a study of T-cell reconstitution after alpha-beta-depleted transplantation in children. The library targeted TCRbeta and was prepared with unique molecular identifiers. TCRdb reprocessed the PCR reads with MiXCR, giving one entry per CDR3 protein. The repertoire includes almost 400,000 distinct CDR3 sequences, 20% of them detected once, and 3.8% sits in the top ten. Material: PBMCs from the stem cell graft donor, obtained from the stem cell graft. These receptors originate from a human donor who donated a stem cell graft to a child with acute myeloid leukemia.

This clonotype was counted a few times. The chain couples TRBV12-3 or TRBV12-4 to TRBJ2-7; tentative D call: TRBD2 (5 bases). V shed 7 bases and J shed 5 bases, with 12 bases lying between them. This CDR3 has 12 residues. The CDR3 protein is CASTLGRNEQYF. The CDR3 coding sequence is TGTGCCAGCACCTTGGGGAGAAACGAGCAGTACTTC.

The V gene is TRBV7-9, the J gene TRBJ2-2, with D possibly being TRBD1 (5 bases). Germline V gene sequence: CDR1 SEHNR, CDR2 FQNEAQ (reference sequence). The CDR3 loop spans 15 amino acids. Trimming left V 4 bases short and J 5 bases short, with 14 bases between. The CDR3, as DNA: TGTGCCAGCAGCTCCCCGACGACAGCTACCGGGGAGCTGTTTTTT. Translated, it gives CASSSPTTATGELFF.

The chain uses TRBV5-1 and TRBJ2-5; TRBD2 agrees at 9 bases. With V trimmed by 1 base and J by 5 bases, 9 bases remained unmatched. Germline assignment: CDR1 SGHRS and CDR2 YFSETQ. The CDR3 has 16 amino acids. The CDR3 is CASSLYVAGGPETQYF. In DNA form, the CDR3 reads TGCGCCAGCAGCTTGTATGTGGCGGGAGGGCCGGAGACCCAGTACTTC.

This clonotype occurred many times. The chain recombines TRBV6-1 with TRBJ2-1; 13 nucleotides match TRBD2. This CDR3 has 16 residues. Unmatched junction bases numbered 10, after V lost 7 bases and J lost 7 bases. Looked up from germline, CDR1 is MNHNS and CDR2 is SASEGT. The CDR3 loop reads CASKTGLAGVGNEQFF. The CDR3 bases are TGTGCCAGCAAAACAGGACTAGCGGGAGTAGGGAATGAGCAGTTCTTC.

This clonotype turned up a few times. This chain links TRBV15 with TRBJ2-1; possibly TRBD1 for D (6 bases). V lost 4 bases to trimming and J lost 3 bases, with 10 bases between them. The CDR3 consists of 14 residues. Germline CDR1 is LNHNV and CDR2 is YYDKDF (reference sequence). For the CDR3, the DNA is TGTGCCACCAGCAAAAGGGGGATCTACAATGAGCAGTTCTTC. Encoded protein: CATSKRGIYNEQFF.

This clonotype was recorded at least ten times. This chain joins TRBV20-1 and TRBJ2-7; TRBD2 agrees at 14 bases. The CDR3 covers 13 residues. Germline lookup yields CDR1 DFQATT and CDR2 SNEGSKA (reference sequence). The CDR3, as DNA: TGCAGCGCTGGGACTAGCGGGAGCTACGAGCAGTACTTC. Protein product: CSAGTSGSYEQYF.

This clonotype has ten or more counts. CDR3 DNA sequence: TGTGCCAGCTCACGCGCGCTTACTAGCGTCAATGAGCAGTTCTTC. Translated, it gives CASSRALTSVNEQFF. The rearrangement links TRBV18 to TRBJ2-1; 7 positions match TRBD2. The CDR3 extends over 15 amino acids. Unmatched junction bases numbered 9, after V lost 4 bases and J lost 6 bases. From germline, CDR1 is KGHSH and CDR2 LQKENI.

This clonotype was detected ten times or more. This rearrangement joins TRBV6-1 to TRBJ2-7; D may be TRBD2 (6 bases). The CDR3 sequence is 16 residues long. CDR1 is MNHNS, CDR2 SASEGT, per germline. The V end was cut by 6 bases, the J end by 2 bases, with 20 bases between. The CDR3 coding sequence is TGTGCCAGCAGGGAGAATTCGGGAGCCTATCCCTACGAGCAGTACTTC. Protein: CASRENSGAYPYEQYF.

DNA of the CDR3: TGCAGCGTTGAAGTCGGGAAAACACGGATGTACCAAGAGACCCAGTACTTC. It specifies CSVEVGKTRMYQETQYF. The chain joins TRBV29-1 to TRBJ2-5; D may be TRBD2 (5 bases). This CDR3 is built from 17 residues. CDR1 SQVTM and CDR2 ANQGSEA come from the germline V gene. V was clipped by 1 base and J by 0 bases, with 18 bases between them.

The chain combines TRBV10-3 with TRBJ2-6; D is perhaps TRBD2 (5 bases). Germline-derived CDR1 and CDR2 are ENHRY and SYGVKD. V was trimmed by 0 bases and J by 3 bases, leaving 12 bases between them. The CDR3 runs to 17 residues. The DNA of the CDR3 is TGTGCCATCAGTGAGTCGAATCTGGGAGTTGGGGCCAACGTCCTGACTTTC. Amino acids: CAISESNLGVGANVLTF.

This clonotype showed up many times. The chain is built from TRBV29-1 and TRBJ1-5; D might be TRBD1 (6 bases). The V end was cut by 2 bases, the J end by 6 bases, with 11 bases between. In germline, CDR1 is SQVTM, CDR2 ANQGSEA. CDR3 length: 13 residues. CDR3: CSVEPGDGQPQHF. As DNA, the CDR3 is TGCAGCGTTGAACCAGGGGATGGTCAGCCCCAGCATTTT.

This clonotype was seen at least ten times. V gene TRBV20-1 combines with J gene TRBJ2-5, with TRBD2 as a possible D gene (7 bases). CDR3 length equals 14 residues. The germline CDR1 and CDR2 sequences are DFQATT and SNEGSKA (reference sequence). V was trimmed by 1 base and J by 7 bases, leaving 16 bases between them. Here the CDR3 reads CSARGEGGGGTQYF. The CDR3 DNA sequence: TGCAGTGCTAGAGGAGAAGGGGGAGGGGGGACCCAGTACTTC.

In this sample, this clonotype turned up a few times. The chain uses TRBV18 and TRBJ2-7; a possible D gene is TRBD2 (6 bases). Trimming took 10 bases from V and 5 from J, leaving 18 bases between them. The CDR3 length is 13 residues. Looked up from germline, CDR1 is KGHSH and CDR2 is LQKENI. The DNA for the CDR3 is TGTGCCACCCGGCTGGGGGGAAAAGACGAGCAGTACTTC. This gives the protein CATRLGGKDEQYF.

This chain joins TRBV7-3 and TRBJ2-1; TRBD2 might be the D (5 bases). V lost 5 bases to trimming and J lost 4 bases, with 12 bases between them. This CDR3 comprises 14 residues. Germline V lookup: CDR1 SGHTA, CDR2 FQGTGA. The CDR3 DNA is TGTGCCAGCAGCCTAAAACGGGATTACAATGAGCAGTTCTTC. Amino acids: CASSLKRDYNEQFF.

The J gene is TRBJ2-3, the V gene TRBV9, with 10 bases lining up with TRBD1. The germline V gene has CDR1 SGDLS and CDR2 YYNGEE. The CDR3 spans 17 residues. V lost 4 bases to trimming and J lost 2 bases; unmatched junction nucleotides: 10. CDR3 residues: CASSPRTGGGHTDTQYF. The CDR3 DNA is TGTGCCAGCAGCCCCCGGACAGGGGGGGGACACACAGATACGCAGTATTTT.